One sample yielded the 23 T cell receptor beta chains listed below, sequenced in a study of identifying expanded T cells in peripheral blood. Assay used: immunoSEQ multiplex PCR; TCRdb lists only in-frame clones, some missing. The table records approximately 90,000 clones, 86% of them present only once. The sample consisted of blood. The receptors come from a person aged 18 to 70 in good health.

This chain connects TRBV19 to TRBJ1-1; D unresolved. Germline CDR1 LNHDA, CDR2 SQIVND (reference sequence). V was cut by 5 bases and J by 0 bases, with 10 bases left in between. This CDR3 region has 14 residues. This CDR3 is CASSPQHLNTEAFF. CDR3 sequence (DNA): TGTGCCAGTAGTCCACAACACTTGAACACTGAAGCTTTCTTT.

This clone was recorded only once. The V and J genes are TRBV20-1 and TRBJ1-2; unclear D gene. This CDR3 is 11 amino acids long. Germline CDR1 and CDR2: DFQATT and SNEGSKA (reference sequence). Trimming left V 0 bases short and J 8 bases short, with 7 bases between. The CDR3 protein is CSARDVLGYTF. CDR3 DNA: TGCAGTGCTAGAGATGTTCTGGGCTACACCTTC.

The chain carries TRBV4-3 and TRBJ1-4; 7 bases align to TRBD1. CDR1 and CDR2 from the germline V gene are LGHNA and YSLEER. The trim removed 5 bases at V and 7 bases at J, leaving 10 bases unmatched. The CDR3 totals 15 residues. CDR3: CASSNDRVFGEKLFF. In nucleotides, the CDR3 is TGCGCCAGCAGCAACGACAGGGTATTTGGTGAAAAACTGTTTTTT.

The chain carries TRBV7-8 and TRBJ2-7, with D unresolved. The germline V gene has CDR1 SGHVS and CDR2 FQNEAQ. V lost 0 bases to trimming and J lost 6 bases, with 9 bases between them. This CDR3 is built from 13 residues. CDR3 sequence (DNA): TGTGCCAGCAGCTTAGCTAGCTGGAGCGAGCAGTACTTC. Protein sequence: CASSLASWSEQYF.

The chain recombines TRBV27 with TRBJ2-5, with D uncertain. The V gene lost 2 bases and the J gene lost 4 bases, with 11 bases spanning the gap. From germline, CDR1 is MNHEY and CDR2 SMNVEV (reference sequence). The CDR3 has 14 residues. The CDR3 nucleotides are TGTGCCAGCAGTTTAAAGGCCCTTCGAGAGACCCAGTACTTC. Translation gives CASSLKALRETQYF.

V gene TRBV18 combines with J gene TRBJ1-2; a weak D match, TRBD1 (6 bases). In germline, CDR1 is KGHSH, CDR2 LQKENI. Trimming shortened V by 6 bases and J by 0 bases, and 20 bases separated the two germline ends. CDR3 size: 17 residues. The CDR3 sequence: CASSPTRTTGPNYGYTF. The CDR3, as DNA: TGTGCCAGCTCCCCTACGAGGACGACAGGACCTAACTATGGCTACACCTTC.

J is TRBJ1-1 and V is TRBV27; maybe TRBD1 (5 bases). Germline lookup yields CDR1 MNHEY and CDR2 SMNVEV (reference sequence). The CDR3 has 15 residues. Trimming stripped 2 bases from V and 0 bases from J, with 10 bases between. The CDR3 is CASSLGGPMNTEAFF. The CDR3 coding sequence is TGTGCCAGCAGTTTAGGGGGACCGATGAACACTGAAGCTTTCTTT.

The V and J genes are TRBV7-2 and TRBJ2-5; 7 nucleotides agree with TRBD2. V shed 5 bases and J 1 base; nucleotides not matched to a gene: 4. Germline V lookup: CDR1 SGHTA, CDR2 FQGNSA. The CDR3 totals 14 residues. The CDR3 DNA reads TGTGCCAGCAGCCCCAGCGGGACCCAAGAGACCCAGTACTTC. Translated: CASSPSGTQETQYF. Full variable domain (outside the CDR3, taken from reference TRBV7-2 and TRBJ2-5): GAGVSQSPSNKVTEKGKDVELRCDPISGHTALYWYRQSLGQGLEFLIYFQGNSAPDKSGLPSDRFSAERTGGSVSTLTIQRTQQEDSAVYLCASSPSGTQETQYFGPGTRLLVL.

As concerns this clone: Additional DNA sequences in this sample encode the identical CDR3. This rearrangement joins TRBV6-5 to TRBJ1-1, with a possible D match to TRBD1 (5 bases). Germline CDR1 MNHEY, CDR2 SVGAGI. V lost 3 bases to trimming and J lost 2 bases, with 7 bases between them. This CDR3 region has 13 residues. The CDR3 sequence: CASSYGQNTEAFF. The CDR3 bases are TGTGCCAGCAGTTATGGACAAAACACTGAAGCTTTCTTT.

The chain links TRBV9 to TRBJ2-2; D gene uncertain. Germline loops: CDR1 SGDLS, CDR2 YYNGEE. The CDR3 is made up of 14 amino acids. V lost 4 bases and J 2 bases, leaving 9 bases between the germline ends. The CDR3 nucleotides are TGTGCCAGCAGCAGCCGACCCAACACCGGGGAGCTGTTTTTT. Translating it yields CASSSRPNTGELFF.

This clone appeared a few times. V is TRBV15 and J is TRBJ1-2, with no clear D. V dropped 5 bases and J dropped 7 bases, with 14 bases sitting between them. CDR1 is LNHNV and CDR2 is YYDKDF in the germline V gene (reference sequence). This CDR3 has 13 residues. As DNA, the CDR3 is TGTGCCACCAGCCCGGAAAGGGCCTCTGGCTACACCTTC. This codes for CATSPERASGYTF.

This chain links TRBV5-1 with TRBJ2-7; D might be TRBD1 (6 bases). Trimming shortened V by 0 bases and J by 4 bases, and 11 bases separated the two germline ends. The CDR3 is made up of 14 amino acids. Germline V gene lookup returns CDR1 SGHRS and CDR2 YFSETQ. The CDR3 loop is CASSLGLGQYEQYF. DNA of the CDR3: TGCGCCAGCAGCTTGGGCTTAGGACAGTACGAGCAGTACTTC.

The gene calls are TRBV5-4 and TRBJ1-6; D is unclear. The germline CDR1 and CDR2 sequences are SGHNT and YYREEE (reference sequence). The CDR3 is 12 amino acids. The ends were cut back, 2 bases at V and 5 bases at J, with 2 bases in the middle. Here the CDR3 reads CASSLNNSPLHF. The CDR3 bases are TGTGCCAGCAGCTTAAATAATTCACCCCTCCACTTT.

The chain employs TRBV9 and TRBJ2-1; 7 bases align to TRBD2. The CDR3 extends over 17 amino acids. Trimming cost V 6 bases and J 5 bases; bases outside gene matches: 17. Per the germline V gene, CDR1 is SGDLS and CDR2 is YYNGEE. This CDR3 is CASNQRDYAPPHNEQFF. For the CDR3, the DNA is TGTGCCAGCAACCAGCGGGACTATGCCCCACCCCACAATGAGCAGTTCTTC.

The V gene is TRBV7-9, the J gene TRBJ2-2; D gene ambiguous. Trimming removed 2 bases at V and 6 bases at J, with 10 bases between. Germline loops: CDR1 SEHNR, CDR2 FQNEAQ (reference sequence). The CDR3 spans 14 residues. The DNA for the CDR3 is TGTGCCAGCAGCTTATTCATATCCCCCGGGGAGCTGTTTTTT. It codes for CASSLFISPGELFF.

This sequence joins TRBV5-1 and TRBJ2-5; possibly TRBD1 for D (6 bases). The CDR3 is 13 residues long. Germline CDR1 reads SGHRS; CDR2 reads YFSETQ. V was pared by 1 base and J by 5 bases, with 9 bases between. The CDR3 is CASSLNQGETQYF. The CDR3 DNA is TGCGCCAGCAGCTTGAATCAGGGGGAGACCCAGTACTTC.

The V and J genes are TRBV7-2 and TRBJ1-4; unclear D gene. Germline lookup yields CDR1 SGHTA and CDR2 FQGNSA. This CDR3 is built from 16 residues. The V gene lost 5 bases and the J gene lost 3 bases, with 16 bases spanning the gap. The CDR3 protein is CASSPQAALANEKLFF. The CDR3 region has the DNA TGTGCCAGCAGCCCGCAGGCGGCTTTGGCTAATGAAAAACTGTTTTTT.

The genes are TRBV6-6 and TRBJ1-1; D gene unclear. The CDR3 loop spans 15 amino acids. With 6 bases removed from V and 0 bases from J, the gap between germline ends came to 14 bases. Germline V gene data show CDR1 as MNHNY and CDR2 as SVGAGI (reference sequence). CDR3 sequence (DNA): TGTGCCAGCAGCCACAGTGTGGAGCTGAACACTGAAGCTTTCTTT. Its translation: CASSHSVELNTEAFF.

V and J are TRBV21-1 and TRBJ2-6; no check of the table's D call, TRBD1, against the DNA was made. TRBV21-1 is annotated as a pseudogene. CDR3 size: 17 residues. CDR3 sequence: CASSKGKTGAGANVLTF. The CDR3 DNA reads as TGTGCCAGCAGCAAAGGTAAGACAGGGGCTGGGGCCAACGTCCTGACTTTC.

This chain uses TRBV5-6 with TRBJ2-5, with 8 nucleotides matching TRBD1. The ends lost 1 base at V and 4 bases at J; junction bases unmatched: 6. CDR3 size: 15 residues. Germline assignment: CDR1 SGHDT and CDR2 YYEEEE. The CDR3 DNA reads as TGTGCCAGCAGCTTGAGGGCACAGGGGGGAGAGACCCAGTACTTC. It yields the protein CASSLRAQGGETQYF.

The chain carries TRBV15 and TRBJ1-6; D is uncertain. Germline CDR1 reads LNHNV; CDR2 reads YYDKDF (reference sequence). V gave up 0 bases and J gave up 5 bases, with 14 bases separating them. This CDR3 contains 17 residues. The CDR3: CATSRDYSGLNNSPLHF. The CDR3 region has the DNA TGTGCCACCAGCAGAGATTACAGCGGGTTGAATAATTCACCCCTCCACTTT.

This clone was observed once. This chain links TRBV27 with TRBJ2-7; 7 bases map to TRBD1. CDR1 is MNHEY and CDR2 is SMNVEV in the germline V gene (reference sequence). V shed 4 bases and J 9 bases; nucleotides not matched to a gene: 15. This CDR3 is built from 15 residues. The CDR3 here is CASSSHPGQEAGQYF. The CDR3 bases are TGTGCCAGCAGTTCCCATCCCGGACAGGAGGCCGGGCAGTACTTC.

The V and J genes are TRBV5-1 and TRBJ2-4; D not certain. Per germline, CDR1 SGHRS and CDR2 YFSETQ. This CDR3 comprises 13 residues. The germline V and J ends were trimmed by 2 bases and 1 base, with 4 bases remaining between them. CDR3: CASSFGAKNIQYF. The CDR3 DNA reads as TGCGCCAGCAGCTTCGGGGCCAAAAACATTCAGTACTTC.